A selection of T cell receptor beta chains follows, all from one sample in a study of CD8 T cells in ankylosing spondylitis. Each CDR3 protein is one row after TCRdb ran MiXCR on the 5' RACE reads. The sample shows 200,000 to 250,000 distinct CDR3 sequences, 20% to 30% of them seen only once. The specimen was blood, either unsorted or a sorted T cell fraction (not recorded which). The receptors originated from a male donor with ankylosing spondylitis or in good health (not recorded which). CDR3s include the opening cysteine and the closing phenylalanine or tryptophan. The D gene is left open where the match is weak. Size tells how often a clone was seen (once, few, many) or the class of an expanded clone, and some rows leave it out.

>many|TRBD2|TRBJ2-1|TRBV5-1
TGCGCCAGCAGCAGACTAGCTTACAATGAGCAGTTCTTC
CASSRLAYNEQFF
>many|TRBD2|TRBJ2-1|TRBV5-1
TGCGCCAGCAGCTTGGTTTTGGGAGGGCCAGGAAATGAGCAGTTCTTC
CASSLVLGGPGNEQFF
>.|.|TRBJ2-5|TRBV20-1
TGCAGCCCCCAGGGAAACCAAGAGACCCAGTACTTC
CSPQGNQETQYF
>many|.|TRBJ1-3|TRBV21-1
TGTGCCCACGAAAGGCGGAGAAACACCATATATTTT
CAHERRRNTIYF
>.|TRBD1|TRBJ2-7|TRBV5-1
TGCGCCAGCAGCAGGACCGGGACAGGGTTTCTCTACGAGCAGTACTTC
CASSRTGTGFLYEQYF
>many|.|TRBJ2-3|TRBV29-1
TGCAGCTTCCGTCCGGGTGATACGCAGTATTTT
CSFRPGDTQYF
>.|.|TRBJ1-5|TRBV20-1
TGCAGTGCCCCAGGGCCCTCGGGCAATCAGCCCCAGCATTTT
CSAPGPSGNQPQHF
>.|.|TRBJ2-1|TRBV5-1
TGCGCCAGCAGCGGCGGGTCCTATGAGCAGTTCTTC
CASSGGSYEQFF
>many|.|TRBJ1-3|TRBV6-5
TGTGCCAGCAGTTCCTCGAATGGAAACACCATATATTTT
CASSSSNGNTIYF
>many|TRBD2|TRBJ2-1|TRBV20-1
TGCAGTGCTAGCGCCCTAGCGGGAGCCTACAATGAGCAGTTCTTC
CSASALAGAYNEQFF
>many|TRBD2|TRBJ2-1|TRBV27
TGTGCCAGCAGACTGGGACTAGTTTCTGAGCAGTTCTTC
CASRLGLVSEQFF
>many|.|TRBJ2-7|TRBV24-1
TGTGCCACCAGTCGGGACTTAGATGAAGTTAACTACGAGCAGTACTTC
CATSRDLDEVNYEQYF
>many|.|TRBJ2-5|TRBV7-2
TGTGCCAGCAGCGTTCCGGGGAAAGAGACCCAGTACTTC
CASSVPGKETQYF
>many|.|TRBJ1-1|TRBV5-1
TGCGCCAGCAGCTCCGGACAGAACACTGAAGCTTTCTTT
CASSSGQNTEAFF
>.|.|TRBJ1-5|TRBV12-3/TRBV12-4
TGTGCCAGCAGTCCGCAATCAACAGGGAATCAGCCCCAGCATTTT
CASSPQSTGNQPQHF
>many|.|TRBJ2-3|TRBV7-2
TGTGCCAGCAGCTCCGGCTTTGCCACAGATACGCAGTATTTT
CASSSGFATDTQYF
>many|.|TRBJ2-5|TRBV7-2
TGTGCCAGCAGCTTAACCCTGGGAGTAGGAGAGACCCAGTACTTC
CASSLTLGVGETQYF
>.|.|TRBJ2-1|TRBV7-2
TGTGCCAGCAGCTTAGTTCCTAGGCGTGAGCAGTTCTTC
CASSLVPRREQFF
>.|.|TRBJ2-3|TRBV15
TGTGCCACCAGCCCACTCAGGGATACGCAGTATTTT
CATSPLRDTQYF
>many|.|TRBJ1-1|TRBV29-1
TGCAGCGTTGGACATAGGAACACTGAAGCTTTCTTT
CSVGHRNTEAFF
>many|.|TRBJ2-5|TRBV27
TGTGCCAGCAGTATCCAAAATCAAGAGACCCAGTACTTC
CASSIQNQETQYF
>many|TRBD1|TRBJ2-2|TRBV24-1
TGTGCCACCAGTGATTCCCGTGGACAGGGGGCGACCGGGGAGCTGTTTTTT
CATSDSRGQGATGELFF
>few|.|TRBJ2-1|TRBV20-1
TGCAGTGCCAACCCCCCGGTTTCCTACAATGAGCAGTTCTTC
CSANPPVSYNEQFF
>.|.|TRBJ2-1|TRBV20-1
TGCAGTGCTAGCTTAGGGTCCACCTACAATGAGCAGTTCTTC
CSASLGSTYNEQFF
>.|TRBD1|TRBJ1-6|TRBV12-3/TRBV12-4
TGTGCCAGCAGTTCTTGGGACAGTCCACCCCTCCACTTT
CASSSWDSPPLHF
>many|.|TRBJ2-7|TRBV5-1
TGCGCCAGCAGGCCCGGGACGACCGACTACGAGCAGTACTTC
CASRPGTTDYEQYF
>many|.|TRBJ2-2|TRBV7-8
TGTGCCAGCAGGGGGATGAATGACGGTTCGAACACCGGGGAGCTGTTTTTT
CASRGMNDGSNTGELFF